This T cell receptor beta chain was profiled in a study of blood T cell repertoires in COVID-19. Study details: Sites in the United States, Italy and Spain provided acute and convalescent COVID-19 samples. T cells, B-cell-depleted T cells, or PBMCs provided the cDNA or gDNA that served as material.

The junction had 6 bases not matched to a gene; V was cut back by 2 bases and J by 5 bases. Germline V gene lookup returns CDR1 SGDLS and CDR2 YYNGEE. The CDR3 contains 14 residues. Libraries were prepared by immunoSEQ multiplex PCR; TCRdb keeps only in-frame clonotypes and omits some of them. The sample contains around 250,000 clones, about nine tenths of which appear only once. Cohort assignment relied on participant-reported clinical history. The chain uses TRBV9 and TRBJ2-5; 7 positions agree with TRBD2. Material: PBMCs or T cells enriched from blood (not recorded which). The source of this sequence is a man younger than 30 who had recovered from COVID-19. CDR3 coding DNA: TGTGCCAGCAGCGTCGGACTAGGCGGGGAGACCCAGTACTTC. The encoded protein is CASSVGLGGETQYF.